The rows below give T cell receptor beta chains drawn from one sample of a study of blood T cell repertoires in COVID-19. Here immunoSEQ multiplex PCR was the method, and the copy in TCRdb shows in-frame clones only, minus some. The table lists 250,000 to 400,000 clones, about 90% of them singletons. Sequenced input: PBMCs or T cells enriched from blood (not recorded which). Source of these receptors: a woman aged 25 to 45 who had recovered from COVID-19. The CDR3 runs from the conserved cysteine through the conserved F or W. A D gene is named only where the DNA matches it firmly. Only part of the rows carry a size: once, few, many, or a class if the clone is expanded.

cdr3_length	clone_size	v_call	d_call	j_call	cdr3_nt	cdr3_aa
15	NA	TRBV3-1/TRBV3-2	NA	TRBJ1-3	TGTGCCAGCAACAACCCGGGGGGCAGTGGAAACACCATATATTTT	CASNNPGGSGNTIYF
14	NA	TRBV5-1	NA	TRBJ2-4	TGCGCCAGCAGCTTGGGAGGCACGAAAAACATTCAGTACTTC	CASSLGGTKNIQYF
15	NA	TRBV28	TRBD1	TRBJ1-3	TGTGCCAGCAGTCTTACAGGGGAGCCTGGAAACACCATATATTTT	CASSLTGEPGNTIYF
13	NA	TRBV14	NA	TRBJ1-1	TGTGCCAGCAGCCCCTACCACGGGGCTGAAGCTTTCTTT	CASSPYHGAEAFF
13	few	TRBV9	TRBD1	TRBJ2-7	TGTGCCAGTAGCCGGGACAGGGCATACGAGCAGTACTTC	CASSRDRAYEQYF
12	NA	TRBV10-3	NA	TRBJ2-1	TGTGCCATCAGTGACAGGGCCGATGAGCAGTTCTTC	CAISDRADEQFF
15	NA	TRBV5-8	NA	TRBJ2-6	TGTGCCAGCAGCTTGGCTACCTCTGGGGCCAACGTCCTGACTTTC	CASSLATSGANVLTF
18	NA	TRBV19	TRBD2	TRBJ2-3	TGTGCCAGTAGTATCCAGCGGGGGACTGGGACTAGCACAGATACGCAGTATTTT	CASSIQRGTGTSTDTQYF
16	NA	TRBV4-2	NA	TRBJ1-1	TGTGCCAGCAGCCAAGAAGAGGGCACAGTGAACACTGAAGCTTTCTTT	CASSQEEGTVNTEAFF
16	NA	TRBV5-1	TRBD2	TRBJ2-3	TGCGCCAGCAGCTTGGGGACTAGCGGGAGCACAGATACGCAGTATTTT	CASSLGTSGSTDTQYF
16	NA	TRBV15	NA	TRBJ2-1	TGTGCCACCAGCAATCGGGCCCAGGGGGGCTACAATGAGCAGTTCTTC	CATSNRAQGGYNEQFF
14	NA	TRBV5-4	NA	TRBJ1-2	TGTGCCAGCAGCACAGGATACAATTTCTATGGCTACACCTTC	CASSTGYNFYGYTF
17	NA	TRBV6-2/TRBV6-3	NA	TRBJ2-7	TGTGCCAGCAGTTACCGGGCTCCAGGGGTTCCCCTCTACGAGCAGTACTTC	CASSYRAPGVPLYEQYF
12	NA	TRBV29-1	TRBD1	TRBJ2-7	TGCAGCGTGGGGACAGGGCCCTACGAGCAGTACTTC	CSVGTGPYEQYF
16	NA	TRBV4-1	TRBD1	TRBJ2-2	TGCGCCAGCAGCCATCGGACAGGGTCTGACACCGGGGAGCTGTTTTTT	CASSHRTGSDTGELFF
16	NA	TRBV5-1	TRBD1	TRBJ2-1	TGCGCCAGCAGCTTGGAGGATGGGACAGGGGGCAATGAGCAGTTCTTC	CASSLEDGTGGNEQFF
18	NA	TRBV27	NA	TRBJ2-7	TGTGCCAGCAGTTTATACTACAGGGACTATACGAGCTCCTACGAGCAGTACTTC	CASSLYYRDYTSSYEQYF
14	NA	TRBV7-7	TRBD1	TRBJ2-5	TGTGCTAGCAGCTCGCGGACAGGTCAAGAGACCCAGTACTTC	CASSSRTGQETQYF
15	NA	TRBV5-1	TRBD2	TRBJ2-3	TGCGCCAGCAGCTGGGGGGGATGGGGCACAGATACGCAGTATTTT	CASSWGGWGTDTQYF
16	NA	TRBV5-1	TRBD1	TRBJ2-1	TGCGCCAGCAGCACTTCCCGACAGGGCGTGTCTGTTGAGCAGTTCTTC	CASSTSRQGVSVEQFF
17	NA	TRBV9	TRBD1	TRBJ2-3	TGTGCCAGCAGCGGGGGGACAGGAGCCCTTGTCACAGATACGCAGTATTTT	CASSGGTGALVTDTQYF
14	NA	TRBV7-2	TRBD1	TRBJ2-7	TGTGCCAGCAGCTACCGGGACAGGGGGTGGGAGCAGTACTTC	CASSYRDRGWEQYF
18	NA	TRBV9	TRBD2	TRBJ2-3	TGTGCCAGCAGCGTAGCTAGCGGGGGGAGGGGCCGCACAGATACGCAGTATTTT	CASSVASGGRGRTDTQYF
15	NA	TRBV5-4	TRBD1	TRBJ1-2	TGTGCCAGCAGCGGTTTACAGGGGGTGAACCATGGCTACACCTTC	CASSGLQGVNHGYTF
14	NA	TRBV27	NA	TRBJ1-1	TGTGCCAGCAGTTTCTCTCGCAGGGCCCCTGAAGCTTTCTTT	CASSFSRRAPEAFF
15	few	TRBV28	NA	TRBJ1-4	TGTGCCAGCAGCCGTCGAGGAGGGGAGCGGGAAAAACTGTTTTTT	CASSRRGGEREKLFF
15	NA	TRBV7-2	NA	TRBJ2-2	TGTGCCAGCAGCTTAGTGAGACAGAACACCGGGGAGCTGTTTTTT	CASSLVRQNTGELFF
14	NA	TRBV6-5	TRBD1	TRBJ1-1	TGTGCCAGCAGGCTGACAGGGGCGAACACTGAAGCTTTCTTT	CASRLTGANTEAFF
11	once	TRBV10-3	NA	TRBJ2-7	TGTGCCATCAACCGGGGCTACGAGCAGTACTTC	CAINRGYEQYF
15	NA	TRBV4-1	TRBD1	TRBJ2-1	TGCGCCAGCAGCCAACCGGGACAGGGTGACAATGAGCAGTTCTTC	CASSQPGQGDNEQFF
13	NA	TRBV18	NA	TRBJ1-2	TGTGCCAGCTCATCCAGGGAGGACTATGGCTACACCTTC	CASSSREDYGYTF
15	NA	TRBV5-1	NA	TRBJ1-2	TGCGCCAGCAGCCCCCGGACAGCCCTTAACTATGGCTACACCTTC	CASSPRTALNYGYTF
15	NA	TRBV19	TRBD1	TRBJ1-6	TGTGCCAGTAAGGGGACAGGGGTGAGGAATTCACCCCTCCACTTT	CASKGTGVRNSPLHF